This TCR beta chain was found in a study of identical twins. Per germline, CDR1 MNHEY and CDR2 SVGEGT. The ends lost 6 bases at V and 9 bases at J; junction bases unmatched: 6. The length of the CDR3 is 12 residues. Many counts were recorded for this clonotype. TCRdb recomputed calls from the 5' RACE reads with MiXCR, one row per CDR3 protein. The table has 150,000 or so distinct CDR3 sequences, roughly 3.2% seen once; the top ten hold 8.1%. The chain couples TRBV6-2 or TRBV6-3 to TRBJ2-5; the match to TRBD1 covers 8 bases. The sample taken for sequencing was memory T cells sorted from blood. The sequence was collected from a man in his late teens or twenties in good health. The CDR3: CASSGQGLAQYF. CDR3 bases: TGTGCCAGCAGCGGACAGGGTTTGGCCCAGTACTTC.